These 27 T cell receptor beta chains were sequenced from one sample in a study of blood T cell repertoires in COVID-19. Assay: immunoSEQ multiplex PCR; the TCRdb copy retains only in-frame clones and omits some. The repertoire has approximately 210,000 clones, 85% to 90% of them found once; the top ten carry roughly 10%. What was sequenced was peripheral blood. The origin of the receptors is a man aged 45-65 years with COVID-19, enrolled during active disease.

This clone was recorded only once. CDR3 sequence: CASSVTGYRQPQHF. DNA of the CDR3: TGTGCCAGTAGTGTTACAGGGTATCGACAGCCCCAGCATTTT. The chain employs TRBV19 and TRBJ1-5, with a tentative D call TRBD1 (6 bases). This CDR3 is built from 14 residues. The ends were cut back, 5 bases at V and 7 bases at J, with 15 bases in the middle. In germline, CDR1 is LNHDA, CDR2 SQIVND (reference sequence).

The J gene is TRBJ2-1, the V gene TRBV19; 15 bases map to TRBD2. With V trimmed by 4 bases and J by 7 bases, 11 bases remained unmatched. This CDR3 is 18 amino acids long. Germline-derived CDR1 and CDR2 are LNHDA and SQIVND (reference sequence). CDR3 in DNA: TGTGCCAGTAGTACAGGACTAGCGGGAGGGCCAGGAAGGAATGAGCAGTTCTTC. Amino acid sequence: CASSTGLAGGPGRNEQFF.

The chain carries TRBV30 and TRBJ1-2; maybe TRBD1 (6 bases). The CDR3 covers 15 residues. The germline V gene encodes CDR1 GTSNPN and CDR2 SVGIG (reference sequence). V was shortened by 2 bases and J by 2 bases, with 15 bases between the two germline ends. The CDR3 loop reads CAWSLTPQGNYGYTF. DNA for the CDR3: TGTGCCTGGAGTCTGACCCCTCAGGGGAACTATGGCTACACCTTC.

The CDR3 region is CASRTGVSEQYF. CDR3 DNA: TGTGCCAGCAGAACAGGGGTGAGCGAGCAGTACTTC. This chain links TRBV6-5 with TRBJ2-7; 7 positions match TRBD1. V was pared by 6 bases and J by 6 bases, with 5 bases of the junction left unmatched. This CDR3 has 12 residues. CDR1 and CDR2 (germline): MNHEY, SVGAGI.

This clone was seen just once. This chain connects TRBV11-2 to TRBJ2-1; 10 bases fit TRBD2. Germline lookup yields CDR1 SGHAT and CDR2 FQNNGV. The V and J ends lost 1 base and 4 bases, in that order; junction bases with no gene match: 4. This CDR3 is built from 16 residues. The CDR3 DNA reads as TGTGCCAGCAGCTTAGTTAGCGGGGGGCCTTACAATGAGCAGTTCTTC. Its protein product is CASSLVSGGPYNEQFF.

The chain has TRBV7-6 and TRBJ2-1; TRBD2 aligns across 7 bases. The CDR3 contains 15 residues. The V segment lost 5 bases and the J segment 0 bases; nucleotides outside the gene matches: 4. Per the germline V gene, CDR1 is SGHVS and CDR2 is FNYEAQ. The CDR3 region is CASSATSASYNEQFF. The DNA of the CDR3 is TGTGCCAGCAGCGCTACTAGCGCCTCCTACAATGAGCAGTTCTTC. Using reference TRBV7-6 and TRBJ2-1 for the parts outside the CDR3, the full variable domain is GAGVSQSPRYKVTKRGQDVALRCDPISGHVSLYWYRQALGQGPEFLTYFNYEAQQDKSGLPNDRFSAERPEGSISTLTIQRTEQRDSAMYRCASSATSASYNEQFFGPGTRLTVL.

This clone was detected only a few times. The CDR3 spells CASSRLAGGHNEQFF. CDR3 sequence (DNA): TGTGCCAGCAGCCGACTAGCGGGGGGCCACAATGAGCAGTTCTTC. The chain combines TRBV5-6 with TRBJ2-1; TRBD2 agrees at 13 bases. The germline V gene has CDR1 SGHDT and CDR2 YYEEEE. V trimming: 4 bases; J trimming: 5 bases; junction bases outside the gene matches: 3. The CDR3 covers 15 residues.

V is TRBV11-2 and J is TRBJ1-3, with 8 bases that match TRBD1. The trim removed 5 bases at V and 4 bases at J, leaving 4 bases unmatched. CDR3 length: 14 residues. Per the germline V gene, CDR1 is SGHAT and CDR2 is FQNNGV. Here the CDR3 DNA reads TGTGCCAGCAGCCTTGGGACAGGAGGAAACACCATATATTTT. Translating it yields CASSLGTGGNTIYF.

The chain combines TRBV5-6 with TRBJ1-2, with 10 nucleotides matching TRBD1. V trimming: 3 bases; J trimming: 7 bases; junction bases outside the gene matches: 6. CDR3 length: 14 amino acids. From germline, CDR1 is SGHDT and CDR2 YYEEEE. The CDR3 region is CASSWGQGLLGYTF. The CDR3 DNA is TGTGCCAGCAGCTGGGGACAGGGGTTACTTGGCTACACCTTC.

This chain uses TRBV21-1 with TRBJ1-2; the table calls TRBD1, which could not be checked here. TRBV21-1 is listed as a pseudogene. The CDR3 has 16 residues. The CDR3 is CASSKVGTGPNYGYTF. In nucleotides, the CDR3 is TGTGCCAGCAGCAAAGTCGGGACAGGACCTAACTATGGCTACACCTTC.

The rearrangement joins TRBV11-3 to TRBJ2-2; TRBD2 agrees at 13 bases. Germline CDR1 reads SGHNT; CDR2 reads YENEEA. The CDR3 extends over 18 amino acids. V trimming: 8 bases; J trimming: 5 bases; junction bases outside the gene matches: 14. The CDR3 nucleotides are TGTGCCAGCTCCAGGGGGACTAGCGGGAAGGATCGGACCGGGGAGCTGTTTTTT. This encodes CASSRGTSGKDRTGELFF.

Written as DNA, the CDR3 is TGTGCCAGCAGCCAAACGGAAGAGACCCAGTACTTC. Its protein is CASSQTEETQYF. J is TRBJ2-5 and V is TRBV3-1 (or the pseudogene TRBV3-2); D call uncertain. The germline V and J ends were trimmed by 2 bases and 3 bases, with 4 bases remaining between them. The CDR3 loop spans 12 amino acids. From germline, CDR1 is LGHDT and CDR2 YNNKEL (reference sequence).

The chain combines TRBV7-3 with TRBJ2-1; 8 nucleotides match TRBD2. Germline-derived CDR1 and CDR2 are SGHTA and FQGTGA. CDR3 length: 17 amino acids. J was trimmed by 4 bases and V by 1 base; bases with no gene match: 9. The DNA for the CDR3 is TGTGCCAGCAGCTTAAATGCCCTAGCGGGCGTTTACAATGAGCAGTTCTTC. Protein sequence: CASSLNALAGVYNEQFF.

The chain joins TRBV7-5 to TRBJ1-6. TRBV7-5 constitutes a pseudogene. The CDR3 sequence is 15 residues long. CDR3 amino acids: CVRSSPRGYNSPLHF. CDR3 in DNA: TGTGTCAGAAGCTCACCCCGGGGTTATAATTCACCCCTCCACTTT.

The V and J genes are TRBV28 and TRBJ2-7; D is possibly TRBD2 (5 bases). This CDR3 region has 14 residues. From germline, CDR1 is MDHEN and CDR2 SYDVKM. V lost 5 bases and J 7 bases, leaving 18 bases between the germline ends. The CDR3 region is CASSAGQRTSEQYF. The CDR3 bases are TGTGCCAGCAGTGCGGGCCAACGGACCTCAGAGCAGTACTTC.

The V and J genes are TRBV27 and TRBJ2-7; 12 positions agree with TRBD1. The CDR3 is 14 residues long. V shed 4 bases and J 5 bases; nucleotides not matched to a gene: 3. The germline gives CDR1 MNHEY, CDR2 SMNVEV (reference sequence). CDR3 bases: TGTGCCAGCAGTTCCGGGACAGGGGGCAACGAGCAGTACTTC. Protein sequence: CASSSGTGGNEQYF.

The chain recombines TRBV30 with TRBJ2-7; possible D gene TRBD2, 6 bases. The germline CDR1 and CDR2 sequences are GTSNPN and SVGIG (reference sequence). This CDR3 comprises 13 residues. V shed 1 base and J shed 3 bases, with 10 bases lying between them. The CDR3 reads CAWSARGGYEQYF. The CDR3 nucleotides are TGTGCCTGGAGTGCTCGGGGAGGCTACGAGCAGTACTTC. Looking up the rest from reference TRBV30 and TRBJ2-7 gives the full variable domain: SQTIHQWPATLVQPVGSPLSLECTVEGTSNPNLYWYRQAAGRGLQLLFYSVGIGQISSEVPQNLSASRPQDRQFILSSKKLLLSDSGFYLCAWSARGGYEQYFGPGTRLTVT.

V usage is TRBV5-4 and J usage is TRBJ2-7; 10 nucleotides align to TRBD1. Germline CDR1 reads SGHNT; CDR2 reads YYREEE (reference sequence). This CDR3 is built from 15 residues. The trim removed 1 base at V and 8 bases at J, leaving 9 bases unmatched. CDR3 in amino acids: CASSLYQGQGTQQYF. For the CDR3, the DNA is TGTGCCAGCAGCTTGTATCAGGGACAGGGGACCCAGCAGTACTTC.

The J gene is TRBJ1-6, the V gene TRBV12-3 or TRBV12-4, with a weak D call TRBD1 (6 bases). V dropped 7 bases and J dropped 5 bases, with 9 bases sitting between them. The CDR3 is 13 amino acids. This CDR3 reads CASTRTDNSPLHF. As DNA, the CDR3 is TGTGCCAGCACTCGGACAGATAATTCACCCCTCCACTTT.

The genes are TRBV6-6 and TRBJ1-3, with a possible D match to TRBD1 (5 bases). The CDR3 loop spans 13 amino acids. CDR1 is MNHNY and CDR2 is SVGAGI in the germline V gene (reference sequence). V was trimmed by 7 bases and J by 8 bases, leaving 15 bases between them. CDR3 protein: CASISRGADTIYF. CDR3 nucleotide sequence: TGTGCCAGCATTTCGCGCGGGGCAGACACCATATATTTT.

The chain links TRBV30 to TRBJ1-2, with 8 bases identical to TRBD1. Germline values: CDR1 GTSNPN, CDR2 SVGIG (reference sequence). Germline trimming cut 4 bases from V and 4 bases from J; bases unmatched to any gene: 5. The CDR3 covers 13 residues. CDR3 amino acids: CAWTTGGSYGYTF. The CDR3 DNA sequence: TGTGCCTGGACCACAGGGGGTAGCTATGGCTACACCTTC.

This clone was recorded a few times. The DNA of the CDR3 is TGTGCCAGCATTCTGGGGAGGAATTCACCCCTCCACTTT. Protein: CASILGRNSPLHF. This chain joins TRBV2 and TRBJ1-6; D gene uncertain. Per the germline V gene, CDR1 is SNHLY and CDR2 is FYNNEI. The CDR3 is 13 amino acids. V was clipped by 7 bases and J by 7 bases, with 11 bases between them.

The chain combines TRBV7-3 with TRBJ2-6; perhaps TRBD2 as D (5 bases). Looked up from germline, CDR1 is SGHTA and CDR2 is FQGTGA. The CDR3 is made up of 15 amino acids. V lost 6 bases to trimming and J lost 3 bases, with 12 bases between them. The CDR3 here is CASRKTRGGANVLTF. CDR3 sequence (DNA): TGTGCCAGCAGAAAAACTCGGGGTGGGGCCAACGTCCTGACTTTC. Drawing the rest from reference TRBV7-3 and TRBJ2-6, the complete variable domain is GAGVSQTPSNKVTEKGKYVELRCDPISGHTALYWYRQSLGQGPEFLIYFQGTGAADDSGLPNDRFFAVRPEGSVSTLKIQRTERGDSAVYLCASRKTRGGANVLTFGAGSRLTVL.

The chain employs TRBV19 and TRBJ2-7; 9 bases align to TRBD1. The CDR3 runs 14 residues. V lost 4 bases, J lost 4 bases, and 5 bases stayed unmatched. CDR1 LNHDA and CDR2 SQIVND come from the germline V gene (reference sequence). The CDR3 is CASSRDRAVYEQYF. Here the CDR3 DNA reads TGTGCCAGTAGTAGGGACAGGGCGGTGTACGAGCAGTACTTC.

V is TRBV21-1 and J is TRBJ2-1; no check of the table's D call, TRBD1, against the DNA was made. TRBV21-1 is a pseudogene locus. The CDR3 has 13 residues. CDR3 DNA sequence: TGTGCCAGCAGCGAGCCCAGGGACAATGAGCAGTTCTTC. Translation gives CASSEPRDNEQFF.

The chain has TRBV6-5 and TRBJ1-3; 7 bases fit TRBD1. V was clipped by 0 bases and J by 7 bases; unmatched bases: 9. The germline gives CDR1 MNHEY, CDR2 SVGAGI. This CDR3 has 16 residues. The CDR3 region is CASSYSNRGGMNTIYF. CDR3 DNA: TGTGCCAGCAGTTACTCGAACAGGGGCGGGATGAACACCATATATTTT.

A single count supports this clone. V gene TRBV4-2 combines with J gene TRBJ2-2, with 11 bases that match TRBD1. V dropped 0 bases and J dropped 5; count of bases not matched to a gene: 8. The germline gives CDR1 LGHNA, CDR2 YNFKEQ. The CDR3 length is 18 residues. CDR3 residues: CASSQEAGQGAITGELFF. CDR3 DNA sequence: TGTGCCAGCAGCCAAGAGGCAGGACAGGGGGCGATTACCGGGGAGCTGTTTTTT.